This T cell receptor (beta chain) stems from a study of blood T cell repertoires in COVID-19. Germline V gene sequence: CDR1 PRHDT, CDR2 FYEKMQ (reference sequence). The CDR3 is 16 amino acids. Trimming took off 1 base at V and 3 bases at J, with 15 bases between the two ends. Data came from immunoSEQ multiplex PCR; TCRdb stores just in-frame clones and leaves some out. The table lists a few hundred thousand clones, approximately 89% of them singletons. This receptor was obtained from a woman in her twenties or thirties who had recovered from COVID-19. This sequence joins TRBV13 and TRBJ1-1; D is unclear. The sample taken for sequencing was PBMCs or T cells enriched from blood (not recorded which). The CDR3 DNA is TGTGCCAGCAGCTTAGTCGGAATGGAGTCCCACACTGAAGCTTTCTTT. Translated: CASSLVGMESHTEAFF.